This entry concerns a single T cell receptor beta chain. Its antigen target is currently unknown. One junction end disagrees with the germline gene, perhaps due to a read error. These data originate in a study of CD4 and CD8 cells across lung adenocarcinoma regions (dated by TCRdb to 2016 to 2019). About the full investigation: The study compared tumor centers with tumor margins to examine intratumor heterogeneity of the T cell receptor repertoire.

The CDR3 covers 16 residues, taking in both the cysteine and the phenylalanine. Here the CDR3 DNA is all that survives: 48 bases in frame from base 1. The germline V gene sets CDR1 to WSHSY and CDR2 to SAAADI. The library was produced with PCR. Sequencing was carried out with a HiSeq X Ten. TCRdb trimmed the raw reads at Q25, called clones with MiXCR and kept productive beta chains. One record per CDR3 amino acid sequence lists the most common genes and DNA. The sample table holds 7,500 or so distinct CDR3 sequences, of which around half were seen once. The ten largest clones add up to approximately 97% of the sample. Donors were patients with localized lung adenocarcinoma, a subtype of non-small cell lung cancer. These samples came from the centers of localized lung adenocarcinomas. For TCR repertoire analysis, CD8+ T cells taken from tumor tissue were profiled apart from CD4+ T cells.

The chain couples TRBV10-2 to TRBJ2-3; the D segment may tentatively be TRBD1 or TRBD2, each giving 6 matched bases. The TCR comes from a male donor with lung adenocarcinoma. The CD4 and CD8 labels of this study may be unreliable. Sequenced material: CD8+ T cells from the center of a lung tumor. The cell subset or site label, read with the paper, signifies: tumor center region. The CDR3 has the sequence CASGGPGGRATDTQYF. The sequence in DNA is TGCGCTAGTGGGGGGCCCGGGGGCCGTGCCACAGATACGCAGTACTTT.